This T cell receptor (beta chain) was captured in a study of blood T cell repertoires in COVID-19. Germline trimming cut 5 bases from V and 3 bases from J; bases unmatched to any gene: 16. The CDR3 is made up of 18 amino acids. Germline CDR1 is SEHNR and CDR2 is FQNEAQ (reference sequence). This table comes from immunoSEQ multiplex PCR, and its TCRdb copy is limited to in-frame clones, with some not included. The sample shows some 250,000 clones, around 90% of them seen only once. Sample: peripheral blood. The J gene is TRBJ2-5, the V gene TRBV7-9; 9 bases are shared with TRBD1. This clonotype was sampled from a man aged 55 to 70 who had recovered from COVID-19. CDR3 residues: CASSPGSWRQGEKETQYF. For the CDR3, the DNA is TGTGCCAGCAGCCCGGGTTCCTGGCGACAGGGGGAAAAAGAGACCCAGTACTTC.